This T cell receptor (beta chain) appears in the sequencing data of a study of CD8 T cells in ankylosing spondylitis. Whole-study results and caveats: Characteristic, it appeared, of ankylosing spondylitis blood was a TCR beta motif of eight highly homologous variants. Earlier reports found some motif variants in synovial fluid and blood in reactive arthritis.

As regards this clonotype: Its specificity is not known.

The CDR3 contains 13 residues. Germline V gene sequence: CDR1 SNHLY, CDR2 FYNNEI. The V gene lost 3 bases and the J gene lost 0 bases, with 6 bases spanning the gap. TCRdb analysed the 5' RACE reads with MiXCR anew, one entry per CDR3 protein. The sample consists of 350,000 to 450,000 distinct CDR3 sequences, 25% to 30% of them appearing once. Sequences were obtained from blood, either unsorted or a sorted T cell fraction (not recorded which). This sequence was found in a male donor with ankylosing spondylitis. V is TRBV2 and J is TRBJ2-7; D is unclear. The CDR3 here is CASSDGSSYEQYF. The CDR3 DNA follows: TGTGCCAGCAGTGACGGTAGCTCCTACGAGCAGTACTTC.